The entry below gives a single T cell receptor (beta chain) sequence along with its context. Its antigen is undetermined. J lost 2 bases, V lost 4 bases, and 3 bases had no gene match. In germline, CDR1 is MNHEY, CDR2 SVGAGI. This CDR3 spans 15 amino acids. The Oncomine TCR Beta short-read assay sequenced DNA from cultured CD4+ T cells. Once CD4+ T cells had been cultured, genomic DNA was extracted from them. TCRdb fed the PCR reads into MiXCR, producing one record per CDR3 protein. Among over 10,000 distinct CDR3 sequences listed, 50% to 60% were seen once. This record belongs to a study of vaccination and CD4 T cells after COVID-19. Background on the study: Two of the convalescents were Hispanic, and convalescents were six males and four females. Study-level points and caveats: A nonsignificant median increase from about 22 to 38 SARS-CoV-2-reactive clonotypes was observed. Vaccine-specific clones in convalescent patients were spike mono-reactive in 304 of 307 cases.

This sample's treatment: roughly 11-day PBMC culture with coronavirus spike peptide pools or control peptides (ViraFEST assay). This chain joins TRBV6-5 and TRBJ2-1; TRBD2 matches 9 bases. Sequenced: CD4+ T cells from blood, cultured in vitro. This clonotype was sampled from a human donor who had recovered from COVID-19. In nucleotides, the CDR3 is TGTGCCAGCAGTTCCTCTAGCGGGACCTACAATGAGCAGTTCTTC. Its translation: CASSSSSGTYNEQFF.